The present T cell receptor beta chain was sequenced within a study of radiation and T cells in renal cell carcinoma. The wider study: Nephrectomy followed 15 Gy stereotactic body radiation by 4 weeks.

Measured with immunoSEQ multiplex PCR; TCRdb has only the in-frame clones, and not every one. This repertoire shows 150,000 or so clones, 88% found once; its top ten account for over 3.5%. Noted time point: baseline pretreatment blood. Stated treatment: 15 Gy SBRT to primary tumor, nephrectomy 4 weeks later. This sequence originates from a woman aged 70-85 years with renal cell carcinoma. This material consisted of blood, taken from a patient whose treatment included radiotherapy and nephrectomy.

CDR3 region: CASSQPTVNYGYTF. In DNA, the CDR3 is TGTGCCAGCAGCCAGCCGACAGTTAACTATGGCTACACCTTC. V gene TRBV11-2 combines with J gene TRBJ1-2, with D perhaps matching TRBD1 (5 bases). V was trimmed by 5 bases and J by 1 base, leaving 11 bases between them. CDR1 SGHAT and CDR2 FQNNGV come from the germline V gene. This CDR3 spans 14 amino acids.